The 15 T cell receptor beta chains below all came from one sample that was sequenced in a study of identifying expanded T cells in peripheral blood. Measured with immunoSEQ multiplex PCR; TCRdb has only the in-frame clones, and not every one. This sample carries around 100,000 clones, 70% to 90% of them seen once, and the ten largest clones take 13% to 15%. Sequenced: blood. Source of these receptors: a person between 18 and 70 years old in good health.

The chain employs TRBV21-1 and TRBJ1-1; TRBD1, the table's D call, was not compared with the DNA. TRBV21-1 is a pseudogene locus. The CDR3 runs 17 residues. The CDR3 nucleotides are TGTGCCAGCAGCAAAGAAACGGGACAGGGAATGAACACTGAAGCTTTCTTT. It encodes CASSKETGQGMNTEAFF.

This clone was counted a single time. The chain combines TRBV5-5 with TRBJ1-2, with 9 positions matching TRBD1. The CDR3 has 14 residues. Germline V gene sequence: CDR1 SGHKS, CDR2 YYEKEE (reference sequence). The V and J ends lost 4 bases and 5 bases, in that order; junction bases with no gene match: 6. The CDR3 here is CASSGTDRGYGYTF. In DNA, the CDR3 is TGTGCCAGCAGCGGTACGGACAGGGGATATGGCTACACCTTC.

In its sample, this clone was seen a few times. This chain's CDR3 is CASSAQGFNTEAFF. DNA of the CDR3: TGTGCCAGCAGCGCACAGGGGTTCAACACTGAAGCTTTCTTT. The rearrangement links TRBV6-5 to TRBJ1-1; 7 nucleotides match TRBD1. CDR1 and CDR2 (germline): MNHEY, SVGAGI. J lost 2 bases, V lost 6 bases, and 6 bases had no gene match. CDR3 length: 14 residues.

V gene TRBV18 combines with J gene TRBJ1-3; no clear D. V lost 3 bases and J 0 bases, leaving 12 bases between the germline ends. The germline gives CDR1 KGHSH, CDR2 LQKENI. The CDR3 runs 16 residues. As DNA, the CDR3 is TGTGCCAGCTCACCCATGGGCATAGACTCTGGAAACACCATATATTTT. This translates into CASSPMGIDSGNTIYF.

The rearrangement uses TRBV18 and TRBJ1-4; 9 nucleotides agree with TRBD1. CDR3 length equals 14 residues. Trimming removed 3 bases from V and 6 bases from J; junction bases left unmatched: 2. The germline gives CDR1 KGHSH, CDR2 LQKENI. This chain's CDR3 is CASSPGQGYEKLFF. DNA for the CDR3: TGTGCCAGCTCACCGGGACAGGGCTATGAAAAACTGTTTTTT.

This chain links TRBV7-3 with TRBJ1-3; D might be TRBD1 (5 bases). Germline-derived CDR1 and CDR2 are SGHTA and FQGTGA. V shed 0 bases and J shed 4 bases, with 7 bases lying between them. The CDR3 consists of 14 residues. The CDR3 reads CASSLTGQGNTIYF. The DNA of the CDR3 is TGTGCCAGCAGCTTAACTGGACAAGGAAACACCATATATTTT.

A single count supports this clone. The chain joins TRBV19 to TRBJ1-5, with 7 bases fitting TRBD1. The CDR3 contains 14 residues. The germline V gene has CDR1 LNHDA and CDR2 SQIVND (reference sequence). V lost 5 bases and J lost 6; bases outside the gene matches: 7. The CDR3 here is CASSPDRAGQPQHF. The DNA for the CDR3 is TGTGCCAGTAGTCCTGACAGGGCTGGTCAGCCCCAGCATTTT.

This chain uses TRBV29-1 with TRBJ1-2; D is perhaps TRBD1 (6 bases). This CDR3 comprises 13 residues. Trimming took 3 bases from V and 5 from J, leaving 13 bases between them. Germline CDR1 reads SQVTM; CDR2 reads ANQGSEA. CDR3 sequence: CSVEGQGKYGYTF. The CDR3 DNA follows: TGCAGCGTTGAGGGGCAGGGGAAATATGGCTACACCTTC.

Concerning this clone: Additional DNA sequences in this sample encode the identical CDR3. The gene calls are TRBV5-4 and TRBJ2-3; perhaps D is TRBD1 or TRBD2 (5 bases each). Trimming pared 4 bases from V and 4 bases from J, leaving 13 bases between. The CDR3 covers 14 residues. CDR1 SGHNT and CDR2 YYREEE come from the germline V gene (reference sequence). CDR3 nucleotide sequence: TGTGCCAGCAGCCTTTCGCAGGGAGCAGATACGCAGTATTTT. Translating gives CASSLSQGADTQYF.

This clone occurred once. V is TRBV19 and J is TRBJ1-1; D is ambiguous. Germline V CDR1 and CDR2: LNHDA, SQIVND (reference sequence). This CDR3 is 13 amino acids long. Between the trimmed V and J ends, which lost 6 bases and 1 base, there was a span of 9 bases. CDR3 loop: CASSTQRNTEAFF. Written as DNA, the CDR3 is TGTGCCAGTAGCACTCAACGGAACACTGAAGCTTTCTTT.

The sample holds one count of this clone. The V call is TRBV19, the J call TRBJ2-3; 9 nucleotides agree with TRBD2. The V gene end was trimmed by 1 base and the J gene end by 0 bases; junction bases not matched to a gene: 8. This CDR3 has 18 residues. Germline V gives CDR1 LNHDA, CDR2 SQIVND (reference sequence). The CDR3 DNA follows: TGTGCCAGTAGTATAGGTGGGACTAGCAGTTCTAGCACAGATACGCAGTATTTT. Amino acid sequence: CASSIGGTSSSSTDTQYF.

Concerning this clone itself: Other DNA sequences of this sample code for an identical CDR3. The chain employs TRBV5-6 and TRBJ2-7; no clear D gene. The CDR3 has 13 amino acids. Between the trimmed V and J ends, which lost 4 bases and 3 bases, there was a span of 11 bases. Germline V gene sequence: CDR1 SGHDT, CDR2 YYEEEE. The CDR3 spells CASSPGPVYEQYF. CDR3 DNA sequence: TGTGCCAGCAGCCCCGGACCCGTCTACGAGCAGTACTTC. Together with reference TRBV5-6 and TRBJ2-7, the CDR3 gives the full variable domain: DAGVTQSPTHLIKTRGQQVTLRCSPKSGHDTVSWYQQALGQGPQFIFQYYEEEERQRGNFPDRFSGHQFPNYSSELNVNALLLGDSALYLCASSPGPVYEQYFGPGTRLTVT.

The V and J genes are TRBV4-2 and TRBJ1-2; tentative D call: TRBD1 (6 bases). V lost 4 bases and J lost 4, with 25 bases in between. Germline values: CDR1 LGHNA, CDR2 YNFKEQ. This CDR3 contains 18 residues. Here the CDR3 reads CASSPHGQGRSVSYGYTF. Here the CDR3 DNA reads TGTGCCAGCAGCCCCCACGGGCAGGGGAGGAGTGTGAGCTATGGCTACACCTTC.

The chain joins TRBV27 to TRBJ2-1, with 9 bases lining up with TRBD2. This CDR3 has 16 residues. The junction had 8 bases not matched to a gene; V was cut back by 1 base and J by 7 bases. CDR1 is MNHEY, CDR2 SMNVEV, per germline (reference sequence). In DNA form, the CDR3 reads TGTGCCAGCAGTTTATTGGGGCGGGGGGGCCTGAATGAGCAGTTCTTC. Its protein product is CASSLLGRGGLNEQFF.

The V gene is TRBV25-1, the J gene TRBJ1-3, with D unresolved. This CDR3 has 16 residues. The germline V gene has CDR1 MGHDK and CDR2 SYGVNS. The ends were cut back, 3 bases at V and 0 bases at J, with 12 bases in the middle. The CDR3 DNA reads TGTGCCAGCAGTGATGCTTCAAACCTCTCTGGAAACACCATATATTTT. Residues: CASSDASNLSGNTIYF.